Detailed here is one TCR beta chain. Its antigen is as yet unknown. A much larger clone is a single base away; this may be a read error. TCRdb ran MiXCR on the 5' RACE reads and lists one entry per CDR3 protein. The sample lists around 92,000 distinct CDR3 sequences; roughly 12% were seen once. Described time point: sample taken at primary tumor resection. No cell sorting; template was whole RNA from tumor, lung tissue or PBMC. In germline, CDR1 is MNHEY, CDR2 SMNVEV (reference sequence). This CDR3 has 16 amino acids. These data originate in a study of spatial heterogeneity in lung cancer. Study-wide points: Follow-up blood showed ubiquitous expanded tumor TCRs less than blood at resection did.

This sequence originates from a male donor with early-stage non-small cell lung cancer. The material sequenced was PBMCs, taken at surgery. The chain has TRBV27 and TRBJ1-6; TRBD1 aligns across 7 bases. This CDR3 is CVSRGWIGDYNSPLHF. CDR3 bases: TGTGTCAGCAGGGGGTGGATAGGGGACTATAATTCACCCCTCCACTTT.